Below are 11 T cell receptor beta chains sequenced from a single sample in a study of T cell repertoires in cytomegalovirus infection. TCRdb reanalysed the reads using MiXCR and keeps one entry per CDR3 protein. The table has a few hundred thousand distinct CDR3 sequences, approximately 42% seen once; the top ten hold around 45%. For these receptors, no antigen is known. Sequencing was performed on cultured PBMCs, taken from culture after CMV antigen stimulation. These receptors came from a human donor in good health (CMV status not recorded). Some clones in this sample may be carry-over from other donors' samples.

This clonotype was found a few times. The rearrangement joins TRBV12-3 or TRBV12-4 to TRBJ2-2; D is undetermined. The V and J ends lost 6 bases and 8 bases respectively, with 10 bases between them. The CDR3 runs 12 residues. CDR3 DNA: TGTGCCAGCAGCCTGTCCGGGGGGGAGCTGTTTTTT. Protein sequence: CASSLSGGELFF.

The rearrangement links TRBV7-2 to TRBJ2-7; possible D gene TRBD2, 6 bases. Germline assignment: CDR1 SGHTA and CDR2 FQGNSA. Between the trimmed V and J ends, which lost 1 base and 4 bases, there was a span of 14 bases. The CDR3 loop spans 15 amino acids. CDR3: CASSLDAGSRYEQYF. The CDR3 DNA follows: TGTGCCAGCAGCTTAGACGCCGGGAGTCGGTACGAGCAGTACTTC.

The rearrangement joins TRBV6-5 to TRBJ1-6, with D tentatively TRBD1 (6 bases). Trimming stripped 2 bases from V and 7 bases from J, with 15 bases between. This CDR3 is 16 amino acids long. The germline V gene encodes CDR1 MNHEY and CDR2 SVGAGI. CDR3 amino acids: CASSYRPRDKNSPLHF. The DNA of the CDR3 is TGTGCCAGCAGTTACCGACCCCGGGACAAGAATTCACCCCTCCACTTT.

Details on this clonotype: The junction does not match germline at one end; this may be a read error. This chain joins TRBV7-2 and TRBJ1-2; no clear D. Looked up from germline, CDR1 is SGHTA and CDR2 is FQGNSA. This CDR3 contains 14 residues. This chain's CDR3 is CARSLGFTYYGYTF. The CDR3 DNA sequence: TGTGCCCGCAGCTTAGGTTTTACCTACTATGGCTACACCTTC. Looking up the rest from reference TRBV7-2 and TRBJ1-2 gives the full variable domain: GAGVSQSPSNKVTEKGKDVELRCDPISGHTALYWYRQSLGQGLEFLIYFQGNSAPDKSGLPSDRFSAERTGGSVSTLTIQRTQQEDSAVYLCARSLGFTYYGYTFGSGTRLTVV.

This clonotype came up a few times. V and J are TRBV4-3 and TRBJ2-5; 7 bases fit TRBD2. This CDR3 contains 16 residues. V lost 4 bases to trimming and J lost 5 bases; unmatched junction nucleotides: 13. CDR1 and CDR2 from the germline V gene are LGHNA and YSLEER. The CDR3 nucleotides read TGCGCCAGCAGCCCAGGACGGCGGGAGTCGGGGGAGACCCAGTACTTC. Its protein product is CASSPGRRESGETQYF.

The J gene is TRBJ2-1, the V gene TRBV6-5, with 8 bases lining up with TRBD1. V was pared by 7 bases and J by 9 bases, with 8 bases of the junction left unmatched. CDR1 MNHEY and CDR2 SVGAGI come from the germline V gene. The length of the CDR3 is 13 residues. The CDR3 bases are TGTGCCAGCACCCCTACAGGGGGATTTGAGCAGTTCTTC. Protein product: CASTPTGGFEQFF.

The CDR3 DNA follows: TGCGCCAGCAGCCAAGCGACCGATAGGACGGGGAACACTGAAGCTTTCTTT. It encodes CASSQATDRTGNTEAFF. This chain uses TRBV4-3 with TRBJ1-1; D is undetermined. V lost 1 base, J lost 1 base, and 16 bases lay in between. Germline CDR1 is LGHNA and CDR2 is YSLEER. CDR3 length: 17 residues.

This clonotype was observed a few times. This sequence joins TRBV7-2 and TRBJ1-2; 10 bases are shared with TRBD1. Unmatched junction bases numbered 6, after V lost 3 bases and J lost 5 bases. Per the germline V gene, CDR1 is SGHTA and CDR2 is FQGNSA. CDR3 length equals 15 residues. The CDR3 protein is CASSLATGGGYGYTF. CDR3 DNA: TGTGCCAGCAGCTTGGCGACAGGGGGCGGATATGGCTACACCTTC.

The chain recombines TRBV4-2 with TRBJ2-7; D may be TRBD1 (5 bases). V lost 0 bases to trimming and J lost 3 bases, with 9 bases between them. This CDR3 has 14 amino acids. From germline, CDR1 is LGHNA and CDR2 YNFKEQ. CDR3 coding DNA: TGTGCCAGCAGCCAAGACAGGGTCTTCTACGAGCAGTACTTC. Protein product: CASSQDRVFYEQYF.

The chain recombines TRBV5-1 with TRBJ2-5; D is unclear. The CDR3 extends over 13 amino acids. Trimming pared 4 bases from V and 4 bases from J, leaving 11 bases between. Per the germline V gene, CDR1 is SGHRS and CDR2 is YFSETQ. The CDR3 nucleotides are TGCGCCAGCAGCCCCGGCAGCGTAGAGACCCAGTACTTC. It codes for CASSPGSVETQYF.

V usage is TRBV7-2 and J usage is TRBJ2-4, with D perhaps TRBD2 (5 bases). The CDR3 has 12 amino acids. CDR1 is SGHTA, CDR2 FQGNSA, per germline. The V and J ends lost 2 bases and 13 bases respectively, with 12 bases between them. The CDR3 loop is CASSLMQRPQYF. Written as DNA, the CDR3 is TGTGCCAGCAGCTTAATGCAGCGGCCACAGTACTTC.